Each of the 8 T cell receptor beta chains below was sequenced from the same sample in a study of identical twins (TCRdb year 2016). The library was made by 5' RACE. Sequencing was carried out with an Illumina HiSeq 2000. In TCRdb, the public reads were trimmed at Q25 with fastp and aligned with MiXCR, with productive beta chains retained. CDR3 protein sequences are deduplicated, and each keeps its most common genes and DNA. This sample lists fewer than 900,000 distinct CDR3 sequences; 18% were detected once. The ten largest make up around 12% of the sample. These data were also filed under a second study, of T cells expressing NK-cell markers.

The sample taken for sequencing was PBMCs. These receptor sequences come from a woman under 30 in good health.

This clonotype occurred a few times. The genes are TRBV20-1 and TRBJ2-2, with 7 bases identical to TRBD1. Germline V CDR1 and CDR2: DFQATT, SNEGSKA (reference sequence). V lost 6 bases, J lost 0 bases, and 7 bases stayed unmatched. The CDR3 length is 15 residues. The CDR3 bases are TGCAGTGCCGTAGACAGGGAGACGAACACCGGGGAGCTGTTTTTT. Translating gives CSAVDRETNTGELFF.

There are many counts of this clonotype. The chain combines TRBV12-3 or TRBV12-4 with TRBJ2-1; perhaps TRBD1 as D (6 bases). CDR3 length: 11 amino acids. Trimming pared 7 bases from V and 8 bases from J, leaving 9 bases between. CDR3 DNA: TGTGCCAGCATCGCAGGGGATGAGCAGTTCTTC. Translated, it gives CASIAGDEQFF.

This clonotype was detected a few times. V usage is TRBV20-1 and J usage is TRBJ2-2, with 14 bases matching TRBD2. The CDR3 runs to 16 residues. V was clipped by 5 bases and J by 4 bases; unmatched bases: 6. Per germline, CDR1 DFQATT and CDR2 SNEGSKA (reference sequence). CDR3 amino acids: CSASGTSGRSTGELFF. CDR3 coding DNA: TGCAGTGCTTCTGGGACTAGCGGGAGAAGCACCGGGGAGCTGTTTTTT.

In this sample, this clonotype turned up many times. The chain recombines TRBV11-2 with TRBJ2-7; no reliable D call. Germline V gives CDR1 SGHAT, CDR2 FQNNGV. V was pared by 2 bases and J by 7 bases, with 15 bases between. CDR3 size: 14 residues. The CDR3 spells CASSLSSRLEEQYF. In nucleotides, the CDR3 is TGTGCCAGCAGCTTATCCAGCCGATTGGAAGAGCAGTACTTC.

The chain has TRBV20-1 and TRBJ2-1, with 7 bases identical to TRBD2. The CDR3 runs to 15 residues. Germline V gives CDR1 DFQATT, CDR2 SNEGSKA (reference sequence). J gave up 7 bases and V 1 base, and 10 bases lay outside the gene matches. CDR3 coding DNA: TGCAGTGCTAGAGCACAAACGGGGGGAAGTAATGAGCAGTTCTTC. This codes for CSARAQTGGSNEQFF.

This clonotype came up a few times. The V gene is TRBV12-3 or TRBV12-4, the J gene TRBJ2-5, with 10 bases matching TRBD2. This CDR3 comprises 15 residues. With V trimmed by 7 bases and J by 5 bases, 10 bases remained unmatched. The CDR3 sequence is CASTEAGGAKETQYF. The CDR3, as DNA: TGTGCCAGCACTGAAGCGGGGGGGGCTAAGGAGACCCAGTACTTC.

This chain links TRBV4-1 with TRBJ1-2, with a tentative D call TRBD1 (6 bases). From germline, CDR1 is MGHRA and CDR2 YSYEKL. V was trimmed by 3 bases and J by 4 bases, leaving 15 bases between them. The CDR3 has 15 residues. In DNA form, the CDR3 reads TGCGCCAGCAGCCAGGCCCGGGACACTTCCTATGGCTACACCTTC. It translates to CASSQARDTSYGYTF.

This clonotype was recorded a few times. The gene calls are TRBV5-1 and TRBJ2-7, with 11 bases that match TRBD2. CDR1 is SGHRS and CDR2 is YFSETQ in the germline V gene. This CDR3 is built from 15 residues. Trimming cost V 7 bases and J 0 bases; bases outside gene matches: 6. The CDR3 DNA is TGCGCCAGCCGCCTGACTAGCGGGATCTCCTACGAGCAGTACTTC. This translates into CASRLTSGISYEQYF.